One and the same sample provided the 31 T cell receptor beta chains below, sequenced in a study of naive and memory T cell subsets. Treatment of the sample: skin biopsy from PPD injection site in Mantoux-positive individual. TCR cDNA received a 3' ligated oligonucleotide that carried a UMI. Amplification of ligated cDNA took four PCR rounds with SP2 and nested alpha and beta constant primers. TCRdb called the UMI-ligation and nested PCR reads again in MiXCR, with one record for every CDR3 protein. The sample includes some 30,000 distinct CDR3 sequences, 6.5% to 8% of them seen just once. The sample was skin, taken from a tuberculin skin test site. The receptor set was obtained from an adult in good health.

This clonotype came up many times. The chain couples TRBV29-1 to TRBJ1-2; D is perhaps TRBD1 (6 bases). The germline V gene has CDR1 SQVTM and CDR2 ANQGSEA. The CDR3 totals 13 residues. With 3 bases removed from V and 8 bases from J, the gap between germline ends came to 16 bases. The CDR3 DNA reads TGCAGCGTTGACAAGACCACAGGGCCCGGCTACACCTTC. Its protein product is CSVDKTTGPGYTF.

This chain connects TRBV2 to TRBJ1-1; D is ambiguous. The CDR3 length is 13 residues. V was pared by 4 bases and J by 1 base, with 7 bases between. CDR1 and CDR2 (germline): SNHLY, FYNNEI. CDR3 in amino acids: CASSGQQNTEAFF. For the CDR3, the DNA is TGTGCCAGCAGTGGGCAACAGAACACTGAAGCTTTCTTT.

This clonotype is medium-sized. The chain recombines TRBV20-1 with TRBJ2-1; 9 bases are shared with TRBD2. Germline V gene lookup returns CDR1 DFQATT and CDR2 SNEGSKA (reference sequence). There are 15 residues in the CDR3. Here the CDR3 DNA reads TGCAGGGAGGAAAGGGGGCTAGCGGGGTCTAATGAGCAGTTCTTC. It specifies CREERGLAGSNEQFF.

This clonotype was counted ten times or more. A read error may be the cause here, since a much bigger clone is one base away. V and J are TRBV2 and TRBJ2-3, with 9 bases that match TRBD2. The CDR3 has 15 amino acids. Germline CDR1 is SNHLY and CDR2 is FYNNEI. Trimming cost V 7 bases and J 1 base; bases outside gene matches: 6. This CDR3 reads CASTPSSGGTDTQYF. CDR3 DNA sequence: TGTGCCAGCACTCCGTCTAGCGGGGGCACAGATACGCAGTATTTT.

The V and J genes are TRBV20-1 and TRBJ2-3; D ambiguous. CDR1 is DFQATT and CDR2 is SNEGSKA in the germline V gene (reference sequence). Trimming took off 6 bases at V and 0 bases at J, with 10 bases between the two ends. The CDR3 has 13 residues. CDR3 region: CSAPFISTDTQYF. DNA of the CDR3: TGCAGTGCCCCCTTTATTAGCACAGATACGCAGTATTTT.

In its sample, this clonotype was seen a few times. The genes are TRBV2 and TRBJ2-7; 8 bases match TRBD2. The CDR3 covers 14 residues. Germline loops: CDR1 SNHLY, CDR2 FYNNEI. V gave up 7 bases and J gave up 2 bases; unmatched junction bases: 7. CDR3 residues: CASIRGGATYEQYF. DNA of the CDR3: TGTGCCAGCATACGGGGGGGGGCCACCTACGAGCAGTACTTC.

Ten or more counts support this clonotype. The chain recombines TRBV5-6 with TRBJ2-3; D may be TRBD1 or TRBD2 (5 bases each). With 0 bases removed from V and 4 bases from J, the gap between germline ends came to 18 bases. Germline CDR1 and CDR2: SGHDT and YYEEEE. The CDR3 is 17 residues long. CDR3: CASSLAGRTLGADTQYF. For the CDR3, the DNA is TGTGCCAGCAGCTTGGCCGGGCGGACACTGGGGGCAGATACGCAGTATTTT.

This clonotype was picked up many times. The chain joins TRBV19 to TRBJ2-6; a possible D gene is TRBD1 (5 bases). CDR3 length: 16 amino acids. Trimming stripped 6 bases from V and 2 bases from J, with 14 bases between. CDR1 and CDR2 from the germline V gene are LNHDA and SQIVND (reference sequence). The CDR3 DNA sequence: TGTGCCAGTAGCTCGCAGGGTACGGCTGGGGCCAACGTCCTGACTTTC. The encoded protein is CASSSQGTAGANVLTF. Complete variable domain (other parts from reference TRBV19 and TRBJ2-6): DGGITQSPKYLFRKEGQNVTLSCEQNLNHDAMYWYRQDPGQGLRLIYYSQIVNDFQKGDIAEGYSVSREKKESFPLTVTSAQKNPTAFYLCASSSQGTAGANVLTFGAGSRLTVL.

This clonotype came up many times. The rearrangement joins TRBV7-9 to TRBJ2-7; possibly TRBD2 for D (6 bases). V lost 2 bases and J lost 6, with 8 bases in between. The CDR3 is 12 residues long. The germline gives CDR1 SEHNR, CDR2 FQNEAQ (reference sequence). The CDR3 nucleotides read TGTGCCAGCAGCTTACGGGACTTCGAGCAGTACTTC. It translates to CASSLRDFEQYF.

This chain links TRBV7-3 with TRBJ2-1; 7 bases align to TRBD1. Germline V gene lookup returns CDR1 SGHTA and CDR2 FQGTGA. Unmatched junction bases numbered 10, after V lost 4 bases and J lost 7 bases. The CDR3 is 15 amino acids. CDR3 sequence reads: CASSSTDRVWNEQFF. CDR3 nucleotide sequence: TGTGCCAGCAGCTCTACAGACAGGGTATGGAATGAGCAGTTCTTC.

Here the CDR3 DNA reads TGTGCCAGTAGTACCAGGGTGCAAGGGACTGGAAACACCATATATTTT. Protein: CASSTRVQGTGNTIYF. V and J are TRBV19 and TRBJ1-3, with D perhaps matching TRBD1 (5 bases). Germline CDR1 LNHDA, CDR2 SQIVND (reference sequence). CDR3 length: 16 amino acids. Between the trimmed V and J ends, which lost 4 bases and 2 bases, there was a span of 15 bases.

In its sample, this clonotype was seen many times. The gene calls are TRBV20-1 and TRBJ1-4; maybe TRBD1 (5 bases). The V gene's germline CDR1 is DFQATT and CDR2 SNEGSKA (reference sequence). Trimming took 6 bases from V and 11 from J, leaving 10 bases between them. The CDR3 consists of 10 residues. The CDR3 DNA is TGCAGTGCCTTGGAGGGGAAACTGTTTTTT. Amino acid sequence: CSALEGKLFF.

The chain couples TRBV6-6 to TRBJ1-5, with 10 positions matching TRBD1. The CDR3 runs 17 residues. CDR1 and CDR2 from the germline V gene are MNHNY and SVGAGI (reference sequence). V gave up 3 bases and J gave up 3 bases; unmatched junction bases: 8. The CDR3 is CASSYSGQGGSNQPQHF. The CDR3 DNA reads TGTGCCAGCAGTTATTCCGGACAGGGGGGCTCCAATCAGCCCCAGCATTTT.

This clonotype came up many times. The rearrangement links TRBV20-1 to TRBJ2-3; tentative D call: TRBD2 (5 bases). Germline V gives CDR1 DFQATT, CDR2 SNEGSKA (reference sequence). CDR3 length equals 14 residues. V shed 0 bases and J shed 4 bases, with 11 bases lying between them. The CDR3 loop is CSARDWRYADTQYF. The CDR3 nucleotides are TGCAGTGCTAGAGATTGGAGGTATGCAGATACGCAGTATTTT.

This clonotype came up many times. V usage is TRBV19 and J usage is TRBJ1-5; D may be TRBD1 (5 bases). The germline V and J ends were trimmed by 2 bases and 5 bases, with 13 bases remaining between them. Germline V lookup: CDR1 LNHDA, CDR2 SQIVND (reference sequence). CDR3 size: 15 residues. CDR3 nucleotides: TGTGCCAGTAGTATATATGGACAATGGGATCAGCCCCAGCATTTT. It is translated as CASSIYGQWDQPQHF.

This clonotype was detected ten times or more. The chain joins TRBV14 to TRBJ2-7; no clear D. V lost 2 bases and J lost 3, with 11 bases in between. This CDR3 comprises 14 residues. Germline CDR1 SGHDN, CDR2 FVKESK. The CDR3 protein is CASSQFPESYEQYF. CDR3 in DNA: TGTGCCAGCAGCCAATTTCCGGAAAGCTACGAGCAGTACTTC.

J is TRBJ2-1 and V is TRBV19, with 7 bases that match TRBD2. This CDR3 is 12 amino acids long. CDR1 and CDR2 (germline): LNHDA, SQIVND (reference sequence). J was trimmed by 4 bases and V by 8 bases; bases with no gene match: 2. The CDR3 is CASWGGYNEQFF. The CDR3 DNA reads TGTGCCAGTTGGGGGGGATACAATGAGCAGTTCTTC.

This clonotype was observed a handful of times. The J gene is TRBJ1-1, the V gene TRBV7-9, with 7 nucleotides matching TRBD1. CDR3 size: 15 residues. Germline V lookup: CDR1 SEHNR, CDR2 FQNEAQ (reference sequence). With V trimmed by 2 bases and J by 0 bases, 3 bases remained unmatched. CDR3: CASSLWTGVNTEAFF. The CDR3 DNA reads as TGTGCCAGCAGCTTATGGACAGGAGTGAACACTGAAGCTTTCTTT.

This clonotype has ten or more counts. The DNA for the CDR3 is TGTGCCAGCAGCCCTGGCGGGGGGACCTCCTACAATGAGCAGTTCTTC. This gives the protein CASSPGGGTSYNEQFF. J is TRBJ2-1 and V is TRBV4-2; 8 bases fit TRBD2. CDR3 length: 16 amino acids. Germline lookup yields CDR1 LGHNA and CDR2 YNFKEQ. V was pared by 4 bases and J by 0 bases, with 5 bases of the junction left unmatched.

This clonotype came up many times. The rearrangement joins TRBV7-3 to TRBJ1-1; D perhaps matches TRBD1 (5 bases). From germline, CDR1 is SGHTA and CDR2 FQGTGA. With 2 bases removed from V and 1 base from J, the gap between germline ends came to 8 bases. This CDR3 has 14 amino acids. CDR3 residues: CASSLGAGNTEAFF. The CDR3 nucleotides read TGTGCCAGCAGCTTAGGGGCGGGGAACACTGAAGCTTTCTTT.

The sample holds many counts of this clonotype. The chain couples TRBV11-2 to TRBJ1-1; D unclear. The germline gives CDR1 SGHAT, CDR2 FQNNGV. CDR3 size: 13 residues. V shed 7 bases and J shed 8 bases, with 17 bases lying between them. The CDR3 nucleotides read TGTGCCAGCACCCTCGAACCGCCGGCGGAAGCTTTCTTT. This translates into CASTLEPPAEAFF.

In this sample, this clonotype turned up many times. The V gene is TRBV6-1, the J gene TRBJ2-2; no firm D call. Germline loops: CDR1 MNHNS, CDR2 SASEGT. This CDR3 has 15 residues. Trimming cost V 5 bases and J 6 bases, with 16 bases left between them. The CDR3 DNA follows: TGTGCCAGCAGTTACCGGACCGGTTACGCCGGGGAGCTGTTTTTT. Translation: CASSYRTGYAGELFF.

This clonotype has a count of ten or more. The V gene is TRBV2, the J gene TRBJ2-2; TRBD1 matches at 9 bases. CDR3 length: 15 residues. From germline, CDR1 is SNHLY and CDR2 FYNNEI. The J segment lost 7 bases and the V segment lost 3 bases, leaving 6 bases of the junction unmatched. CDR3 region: CASSDHRGPVGELFF. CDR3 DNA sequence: TGTGCCAGCAGTGATCACAGGGGGCCAGTCGGGGAGCTGTTTTTT.

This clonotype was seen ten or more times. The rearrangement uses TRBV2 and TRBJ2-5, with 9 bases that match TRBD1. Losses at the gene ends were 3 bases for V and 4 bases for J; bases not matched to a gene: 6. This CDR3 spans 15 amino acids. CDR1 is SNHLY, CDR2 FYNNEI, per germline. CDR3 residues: CASSEPTDRGETQYF. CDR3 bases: TGTGCCAGCAGTGAGCCGACGGACAGGGGAGAGACCCAGTACTTC.

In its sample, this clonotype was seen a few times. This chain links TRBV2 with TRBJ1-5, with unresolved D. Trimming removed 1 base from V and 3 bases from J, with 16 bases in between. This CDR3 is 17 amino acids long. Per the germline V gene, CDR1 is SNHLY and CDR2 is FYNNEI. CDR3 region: CASSEGRTGRNNQPQHF. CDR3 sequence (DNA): TGTGCCAGCAGTGAAGGCCGGACCGGCAGAAACAATCAGCCCCAGCATTTT. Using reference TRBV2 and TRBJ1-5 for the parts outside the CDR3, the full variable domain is EPEVTQTPSHQVTQMGQEVILRCVPISNHLYFYWYRQILGQKVEFLVSFYNNEISEKSEIFDDQFSVERPDGSNFTLKIRSTKLEDSAMYFCASSEGRTGRNNQPQHFGDGTRLSIL.

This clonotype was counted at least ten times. The CDR3 region has the DNA TGCGCCAGCAGCTTGGGAGAGGGGATCACTGAAGCTTTCTTT. This gives the protein CASSLGEGITEAFF. The chain links TRBV5-1 to TRBJ1-1, with D tentatively TRBD1 (5 bases). This CDR3 has 14 amino acids. Germline V lookup: CDR1 SGHRS, CDR2 YFSETQ. Trimming pared 0 bases from V and 4 bases from J, leaving 10 bases between.

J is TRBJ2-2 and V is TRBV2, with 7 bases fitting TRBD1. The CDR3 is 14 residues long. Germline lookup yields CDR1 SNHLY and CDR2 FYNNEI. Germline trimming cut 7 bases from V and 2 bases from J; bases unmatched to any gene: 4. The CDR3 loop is CASNTGVNTGELFF. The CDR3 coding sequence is TGTGCCAGCAACACAGGGGTTAACACCGGGGAGCTGTTTTTT.

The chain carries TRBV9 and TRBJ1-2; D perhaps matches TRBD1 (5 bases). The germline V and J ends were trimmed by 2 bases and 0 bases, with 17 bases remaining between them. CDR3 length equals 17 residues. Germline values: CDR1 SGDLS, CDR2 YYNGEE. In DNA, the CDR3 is TGTGCCAGCAGCGTGGGACGGAGTGACCCTTCTAACTATGGCTACACCTTC. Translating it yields CASSVGRSDPSNYGYTF.

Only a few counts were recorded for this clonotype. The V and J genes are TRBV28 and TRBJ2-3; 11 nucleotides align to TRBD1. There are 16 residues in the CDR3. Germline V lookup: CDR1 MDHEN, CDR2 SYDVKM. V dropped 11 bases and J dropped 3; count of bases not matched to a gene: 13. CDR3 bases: TGTGCCTCGGGGCCGGCGGGACAGGGGGGAACAGATACGCAGTATTTT. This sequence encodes CASGPAGQGGTDTQYF.

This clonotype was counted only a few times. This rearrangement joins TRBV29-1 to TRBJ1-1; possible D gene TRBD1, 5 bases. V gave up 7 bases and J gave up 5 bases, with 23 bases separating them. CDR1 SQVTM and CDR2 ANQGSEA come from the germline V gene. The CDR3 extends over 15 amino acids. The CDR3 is CSGKNGAGVGTEAFF. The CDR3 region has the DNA TGCAGCGGAAAGAATGGGGCGGGGGTAGGGACTGAAGCTTTCTTT.

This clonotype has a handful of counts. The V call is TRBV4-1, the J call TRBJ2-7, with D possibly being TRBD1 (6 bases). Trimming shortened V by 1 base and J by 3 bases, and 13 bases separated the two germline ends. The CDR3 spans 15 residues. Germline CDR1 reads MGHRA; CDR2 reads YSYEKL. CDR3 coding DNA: TGCGCCAGCAGCCAAGGGACAGCCGGCGGCTACGAGCAGTACTTC. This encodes CASSQGTAGGYEQYF.